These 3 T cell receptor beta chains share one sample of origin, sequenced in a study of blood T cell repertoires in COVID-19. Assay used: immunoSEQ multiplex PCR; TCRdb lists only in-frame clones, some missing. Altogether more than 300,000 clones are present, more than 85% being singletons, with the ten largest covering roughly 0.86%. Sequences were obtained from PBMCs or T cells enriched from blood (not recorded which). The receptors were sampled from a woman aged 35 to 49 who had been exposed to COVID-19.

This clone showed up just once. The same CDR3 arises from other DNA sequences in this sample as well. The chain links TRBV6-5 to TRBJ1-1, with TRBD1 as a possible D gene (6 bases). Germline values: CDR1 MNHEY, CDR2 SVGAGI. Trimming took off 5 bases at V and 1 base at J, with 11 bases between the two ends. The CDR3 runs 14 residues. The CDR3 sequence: CASSPQGANTEAFF. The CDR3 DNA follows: TGTGCCAGCAGTCCACAGGGTGCGAACACTGAAGCTTTCTTT.

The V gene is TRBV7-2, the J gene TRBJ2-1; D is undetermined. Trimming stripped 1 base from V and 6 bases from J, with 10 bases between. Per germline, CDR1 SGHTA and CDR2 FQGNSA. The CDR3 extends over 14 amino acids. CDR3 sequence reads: CASSLDRVLNEQFF. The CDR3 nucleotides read TGTGCCAGCAGCTTAGATAGAGTCCTCAATGAGCAGTTCTTC. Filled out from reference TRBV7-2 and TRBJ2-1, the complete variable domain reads GAGVSQSPSNKVTEKGKDVELRCDPISGHTALYWYRQSLGQGLEFLIYFQGNSAPDKSGLPSDRFSAERTGGSVSTLTIQRTQQEDSAVYLCASSLDRVLNEQFFGPGTRLTVL.

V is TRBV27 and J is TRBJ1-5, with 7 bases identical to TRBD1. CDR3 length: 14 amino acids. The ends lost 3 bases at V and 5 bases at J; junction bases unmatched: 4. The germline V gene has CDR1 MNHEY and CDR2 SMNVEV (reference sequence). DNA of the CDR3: TGTGCCAGCAGTTTGGAAGGGGGCTATCAGCCCCAGCATTTT. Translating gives CASSLEGGYQPQHF.